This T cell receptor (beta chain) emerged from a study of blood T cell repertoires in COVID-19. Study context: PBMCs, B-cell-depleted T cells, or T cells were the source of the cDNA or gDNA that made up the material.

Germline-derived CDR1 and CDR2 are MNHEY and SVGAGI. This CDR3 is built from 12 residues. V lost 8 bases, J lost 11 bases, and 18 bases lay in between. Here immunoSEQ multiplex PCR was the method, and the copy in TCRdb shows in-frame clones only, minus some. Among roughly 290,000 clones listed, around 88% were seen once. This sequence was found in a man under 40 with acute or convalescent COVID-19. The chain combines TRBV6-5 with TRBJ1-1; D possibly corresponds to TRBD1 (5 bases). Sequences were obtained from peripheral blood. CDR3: CASRILQGPAFF. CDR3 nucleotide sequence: TGTGCCAGCCGAATCCTTCAGGGCCCCGCTTTCTTT.